The T cell receptor (beta chain) described here comes from a study of T cells in Graves' hyperthyroidism and ophthalmopathy. Findings and caveats of the study: Appearing also in blood were most of the thyroid clonotypes expanded above 0.001. The model foresaw ophthalmopathy a median around 6.8 months prior to onset.

A few counts support this clonotype. The antigen is unknown. A clone one base away is much larger, so this may be a read error. RNA transcripts provided the source from which TCR beta CDR3 regions were amplified. The primer set for the first-round RT-PCR of the TCR CDR3 was HTBI. TCRdb re-called the multiplex PCR reads through MiXCR, storing one row per CDR3 protein. The sample has tens of thousands of distinct CDR3 sequences, approximately 52% seen once; the top ten hold just over 9%. The germline V and J ends were trimmed by 1 base and 1 base, with 15 bases remaining between them. CDR1 and CDR2 from the germline V gene are SGHTS and YDEGEE. There are 17 residues in the CDR3. Lactation, pregnancy, other autoimmune disease or uncontrolled infection excluded patients.

The source is a woman in her forties or fifties with Graves' ophthalmopathy. Specimen: blood. The rearrangement links TRBV5-8 to TRBJ2-1; D may be TRBD1 (5 bases). The CDR3 reads CASSLTGPGSSYNEQFF. The CDR3, as DNA: TGTGCCAGCAGCTTGACAGGCCCAGGTAGTTCCTACAATGAGCAGTTCTTC.